This is a list of T cell receptor beta chains from one sample in a study of OX40 agonist ivuxolimab in advanced cancers. Sequenced by immunoSEQ multiplex PCR; TCRdb stores in-frame clones only, minus some. The sample holds approximately 35,000 clones, around nine tenths seen once. Sequencing was performed on CD4+ or CD8+ T cells sorted from blood, taken in a trial of the OX40 agonist ivuxolimab. These receptors originate from an adult with an advanced solid tumor such as melanoma, head and neck, liver or kidney cancer. Each CDR3 is given with its conserved first and last residue. D genes are given only for firm matches. A clone size is listed for some rows: how often the clone was seen (once, few, many), or a class if it is expanded.

J	V	size	D	CDR3	DNA
TRBJ2-7	TRBV7-9	-	-	CASSFGGTYEQYF	TGTGCCAGCAGCTTCGGGGGTACCTACGAGCAGTACTTC
TRBJ2-6	TRBV4-1	-	-	CASSQDLTGWQGANVLTF	TGCGCCAGCAGCCAAGATCTCACAGGGTGGCAGGGGGCCAACGTCCTGACTTTC
TRBJ2-5	TRBV15	-	TRBD2	CATSKLTLTSGGQETQYF	TGTGCCACCAGCAAATTAACCCTGACTAGCGGGGGGCAAGAGACCCAGTACTTC
TRBJ2-5	TRBV7-9	-	-	CASSPIQQEETQYF	TGTGCCAGCAGCCCCATACAACAAGAAGAGACCCAGTACTTC
TRBJ1-5	TRBV27	once	-	CASSFSGDLGNQPQHF	TGTGCCAGCAGTTTCTCAGGGGATCTGGGCAATCAGCCCCAGCATTTT
TRBJ2-7	TRBV6-5	-	-	CASGTTAMYYEQYF	TGTGCCAGCGGCACGACAGCGATGTACTACGAGCAGTACTTC
TRBJ2-1	TRBV7-9	few	-	CASSQTGPGSYNEQFF	TGTGCCAGCAGCCAGACAGGCCCGGGCTCCTACAATGAGCAGTTCTTC
TRBJ2-3	TRBV11-3	-	-	CASSLVAYSTDTQYF	TGTGCCAGCAGCTTAGTTGCTTATAGCACAGATACGCAGTATTTT
TRBJ1-2	TRBV4-2	-	TRBD1	CASSQDPDRKNGYTF	TGTGCCAGCAGCCAAGACCCGGACAGGAAGAATGGCTACACCTTC
TRBJ1-3	TRBV7-9	-	-	CASSSGTTGDGNTIYF	TGTGCCAGCAGCTCCGGGACGACTGGTGACGGAAACACCATATATTTT
TRBJ1-1	TRBV6-6	-	-	CASSYSRPTKAFF	TGTGCCAGCAGTTACTCGAGGCCTACCAAAGCTTTCTTT
TRBJ2-5	TRBV19	-	-	CASSITGLGQETQYF	TGTGCCAGTAGTATAACAGGGTTGGGCCAAGAGACCCAGTACTTC
TRBJ2-4	TRBV6-5	-	TRBD2	CASRGPGLAGEQYF	TGTGCCAGCAGGGGCCCGGGACTAGCGGGAGAGCAGTACTTC
TRBJ2-3	TRBV28	-	-	CASSLDSSDTQYF	TGTGCCAGCAGTTTAGACAGTTCGGATACGCAGTATTTT
TRBJ2-7	TRBV14	-	TRBD2	CASSPTSGRAEQYF	TGTGCCAGCAGCCCGACTAGCGGGAGAGCCGAGCAGTACTTC
TRBJ1-1	TRBV11-3	-	-	CASSLEGNTEAFF	TGTGCCAGCAGCTTAGAGGGGAACACTGAAGCTTTCTTT
TRBJ2-7	TRBV5-6	-	-	CASSLASRDYEQYF	TGTGCCAGCAGCTTGGCTAGCCGGGACTACGAGCAGTACTTC
TRBJ1-6	TRBV5-6	-	-	CASSLEVVGGSDSPLHF	TGTGCCAGCAGCTTGGAAGTTGTAGGGGGGTCTGATTCACCCCTCCACTTT
TRBJ1-2	TRBV4-1	-	-	CASSQGAADGYTF	TGCGCCAGCAGCCAAGGAGCGGCCGATGGCTACACCTTC
TRBJ2-1	TRBV28	large	-	CASSLFSSLAHEQFF	TGTGCCAGCAGTTTATTTTCTTCTCTAGCCCATGAGCAGTTCTTC
TRBJ1-4	TRBV5-6	-	TRBD1	CASSATGEVWKLFF	TGTGCCAGCAGCGCGACAGGGGAAGTTTGGAAACTGTTTTTT
TRBJ2-7	TRBV4-1	-	-	CASSQGHAYEQYF	TGCGCCAGCAGCCAGGGACACGCCTACGAGCAGTACTTC
TRBJ2-2	TRBV4-1	-	-	CASSQGPANTGELFF	TGCGCCAGCAGCCAAGGCCCGGCGAACACCGGGGAGCTGTTTTTT
TRBJ2-7	TRBV9	-	TRBD1	CASSPEGDRGFYEQYF	TGTGCCAGCAGCCCAGAAGGGGACAGGGGGTTCTACGAGCAGTACTTC
TRBJ2-7	TRBV6-4	-	TRBD1	CASRPGQHLNPSYEQYF	TGTGCCAGCAGGCCGGGACAGCACCTCAACCCCTCCTACGAGCAGTACTTC
TRBJ2-3	TRBV28	-	TRBD2	CATWERGGTDTQYF	TGTGCCACATGGGAGCGGGGGGGCACAGATACGCAGTATTTT
TRBJ2-2	TRBV5-1	-	TRBD1	CASSWTGNGELFF	TGCGCCAGCAGCTGGACAGGGAACGGGGAGCTGTTTTTT
TRBJ2-5	TRBV7-9	-	-	CASSSVGAQETQYF	TGTGCCAGCAGCTCCGTCGGGGCGCAAGAGACCCAGTACTTC
TRBJ1-1	TRBV27	-	-	CASSLSPGNTEAFF	TGTGCCAGCAGTTTATCCCCGGGGAACACTGAAGCTTTCTTT
TRBJ1-2	TRBV29-1	-	-	CSVALDYGYTF	TGCAGCGTTGCCCTGGACTATGGCTACACCTTC
TRBJ2-3	TRBV28	-	-	CASSLWVSHTDTQYF	TGTGCCAGCAGTTTATGGGTCTCCCACACAGATACGCAGTATTTT
TRBJ2-1	TRBV6-5	-	TRBD2	CASSYSTSGGIDEQFF	TGTGCCAGCAGTTACTCGACCAGCGGGGGGATCGATGAGCAGTTCTTC
TRBJ2-1	TRBV27	-	TRBD2	CASSLGTSGTYNEQFF	TGTGCCAGCAGTTTGGGGACTAGCGGGACCTACAATGAGCAGTTCTTC
TRBJ1-4	TRBV4-1	-	-	CASSQSGQKLFF	TGCGCCAGCAGCCAATCCGGACAGAAACTGTTTTTT
TRBJ2-7	TRBV9	-	-	CASSVAGGGYEQYF	TGTGCCAGCAGCGTAGCAGGAGGTGGCTACGAGCAGTACTTC
TRBJ2-7	TRBV11-2	-	-	CASRVDSSPEQYF	TGTGCCAGCCGGGTGGACTCGTCCCCCGAGCAGTACTTC
TRBJ2-7	TRBV9	once	-	CASSVGFAYEQYF	TGTGCCAGCAGCGTAGGTTTTGCCTACGAGCAGTACTTC
TRBJ2-1	TRBV19	-	TRBD2	CASSMGGLAYNEQFF	TGTGCCAGTAGTATGGGGGGACTAGCCTACAATGAGCAGTTCTTC
TRBJ2-3	TRBV7-9	-	-	CASSTGSDTQYF	TGTGCCAGCAGTACGGGGTCCGATACGCAGTATTTT
TRBJ2-7	TRBV19	-	TRBD1	CASSIGTGFTYEQYF	TGTGCCAGTAGTATAGGGACAGGGTTCACCTACGAGCAGTACTTC
TRBJ2-7	TRBV4-1	-	TRBD1	CASSPGTGVYEQYF	TGCGCCAGCAGCCCCGGGACAGGGGTCTACGAGCAGTACTTC
TRBJ2-5	TRBV7-2	-	TRBD1	CASSPGSWTGQETQYF	TGTGCCAGCAGCCCAGGCAGTTGGACAGGACAAGAGACCCAGTACTTC